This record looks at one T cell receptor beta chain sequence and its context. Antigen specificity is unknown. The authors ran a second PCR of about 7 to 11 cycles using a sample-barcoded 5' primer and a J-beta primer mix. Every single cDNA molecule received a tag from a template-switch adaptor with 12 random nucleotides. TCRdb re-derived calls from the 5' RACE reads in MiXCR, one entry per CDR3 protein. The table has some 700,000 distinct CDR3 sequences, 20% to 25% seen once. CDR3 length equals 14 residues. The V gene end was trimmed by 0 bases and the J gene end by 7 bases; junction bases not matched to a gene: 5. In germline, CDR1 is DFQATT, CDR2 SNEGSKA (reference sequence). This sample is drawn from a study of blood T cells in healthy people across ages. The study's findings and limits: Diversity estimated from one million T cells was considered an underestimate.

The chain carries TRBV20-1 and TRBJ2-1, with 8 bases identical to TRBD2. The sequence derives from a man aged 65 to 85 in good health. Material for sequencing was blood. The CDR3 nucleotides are TGCAGTGCTAGAGATTCAGCGGGGGTAAATGAGCAGTTCTTC. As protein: CSARDSAGVNEQFF.